This T cell receptor (beta chain) was sequenced in a study of identical twins. Study-wide findings and caveats: When twins shared out-of-frame alpha sequences, those sequences had excess low generation probability. Carriage of fewer insertions was seen in abundant cord blood beta clonotypes, whereas memory repertoires showed none. A partial confounding effect on zero-insertion analyses could come from invariant MAIT and iNKT cells.

The trim removed 8 bases at V and 5 bases at J, leaving 5 bases unmatched. The CDR3 has 13 amino acids. Germline CDR1 and CDR2: SNHLY and FYNNEI. Remarks on this clonotype: The antigen remains unidentified.

Template switching added a universal primer binding site, and final cDNA carried unique molecular identifiers. TCRdb itself ran the 5' RACE reads through MiXCR, one entry per CDR3 protein. The data hold approximately 500,000 distinct CDR3 sequences, with around 15% observed a single time. These data were likewise used in another study, on yellow fever vaccine responses in identical twins.

This chain uses TRBV2 with TRBJ2-7, with 11 bases that match TRBD1. The origin of this receptor is a woman aged 18-30 years in good health. Material: CD4+ T cells sorted from blood. CDR3: CASGGQGAHEQYV. Written as DNA, the CDR3 is TGTGCCAGCGGCGGACAGGGGGCCCACGAGCAGTACGTC.